This T cell receptor beta chain was retrieved from a study of blood T cell repertoires in COVID-19. Study context: Sites across the United States, Italy and Spain contributed samples from acute and convalescent COVID-19. PBMCs, B-cell-depleted T cells, or T cells provided the cDNA or gDNA that made up the material.

Authors' analysis steps: Estimated nucleated cell counts came from reference gene primer amplification. Here immunoSEQ multiplex PCR was the method, and the copy in TCRdb shows in-frame clones only, minus some. V and J calls plus clone size are reproduced from that table; the DNA served to infer D and trimming. Of approximately 230,000 clones listed, approximately 82% are singletons. Trimming left V 2 bases short and J 2 bases short, with 17 bases between. Germline-derived CDR1 and CDR2 are SGHRS and YFSETQ. This CDR3 spans 16 amino acids. Source material: peripheral blood. The clonotype was recovered from a man older than 75 with acute or convalescent COVID-19. The rearrangement links TRBV5-1 to TRBJ2-7, with a weak D call TRBD1 (6 bases). The CDR3 sequence is CASSLVPLQGAYEQYF. In DNA, the CDR3 is TGCGCCAGCAGCTTAGTACCTTTACAGGGAGCCTACGAGCAGTACTTC.